The TCR beta chain under discussion was sequenced for a study of T cells in Graves' hyperthyroidism and ophthalmopathy. Study results and caveats: Patients with ophthalmopathy were separated from those with stable hyperthyroidism by a 13 V-J model. Most thyroid clonotypes that were expanded above 0.001 also turned up in blood.

This clonotype was counted between two and nine times. Its antigen remains unidentified. Germline assignment: CDR1 MNHEY and CDR2 SVGEGT. The V gene lost 7 bases and the J gene lost 0 bases, with 10 bases spanning the gap. The CDR3 is 14 amino acids. This sample holds PBMCs from 10 ml fresh peripheral blood. What was amplified from RNA transcripts were TCR beta CDR3 regions. A first-round RT-PCR of the TCR CDR3 used the HTBI primer set. TCRdb reanalysed the multiplex PCR reads using MiXCR and keeps one entry per CDR3 protein. The sample consists of 200,000 to 250,000 distinct CDR3 sequences, approximately 17% of them appearing once.

The source material was blood. The chain couples TRBV6-2 or TRBV6-3 to TRBJ2-1; D ambiguous. This receptor was taken from a man in his fifties with Graves' hyperthyroidism. The DNA of the CDR3 is TGTGCCAGCACCCTTATCGGCTCCTACAATGAGCAGTTCTTC. It encodes CASTLIGSYNEQFF.